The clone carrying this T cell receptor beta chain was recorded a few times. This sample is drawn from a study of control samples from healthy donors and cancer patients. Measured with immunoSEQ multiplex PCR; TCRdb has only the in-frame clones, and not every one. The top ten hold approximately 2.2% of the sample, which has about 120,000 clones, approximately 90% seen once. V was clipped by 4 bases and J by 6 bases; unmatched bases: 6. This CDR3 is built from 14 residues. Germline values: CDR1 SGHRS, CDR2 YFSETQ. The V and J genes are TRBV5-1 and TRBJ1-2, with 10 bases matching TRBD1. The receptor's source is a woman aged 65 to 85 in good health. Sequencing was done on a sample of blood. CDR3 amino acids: CASSTGTGVDGYTF. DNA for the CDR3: TGCGCCAGCAGCACCGGGACAGGGGTGGATGGCTACACCTTC. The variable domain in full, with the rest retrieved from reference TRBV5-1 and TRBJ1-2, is KAGVTQTPRYLIKTRGQQVTLSCSPISGHRSVSWYQQTPGQGLQFLFEYFSETQRNKGNFPGRFSGRQFSNSRSEMNVSTLELGDSALYLCASSTGTGVDGYTFGSGTRLTVV.